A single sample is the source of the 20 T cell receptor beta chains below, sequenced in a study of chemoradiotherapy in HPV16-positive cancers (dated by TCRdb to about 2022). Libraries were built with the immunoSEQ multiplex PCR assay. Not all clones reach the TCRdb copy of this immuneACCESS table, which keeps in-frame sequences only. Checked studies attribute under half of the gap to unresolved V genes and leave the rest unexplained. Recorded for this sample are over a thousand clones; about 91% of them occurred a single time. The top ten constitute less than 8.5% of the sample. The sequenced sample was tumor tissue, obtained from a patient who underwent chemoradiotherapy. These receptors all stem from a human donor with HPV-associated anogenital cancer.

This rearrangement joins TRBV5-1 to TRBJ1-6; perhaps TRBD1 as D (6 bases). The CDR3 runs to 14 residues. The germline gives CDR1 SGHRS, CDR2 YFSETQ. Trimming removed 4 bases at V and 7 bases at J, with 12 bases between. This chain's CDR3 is CASSLTGINSPLHF. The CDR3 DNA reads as TGCGCCAGCAGCCTCACAGGGATCAATTCACCCCTCCACTTT.

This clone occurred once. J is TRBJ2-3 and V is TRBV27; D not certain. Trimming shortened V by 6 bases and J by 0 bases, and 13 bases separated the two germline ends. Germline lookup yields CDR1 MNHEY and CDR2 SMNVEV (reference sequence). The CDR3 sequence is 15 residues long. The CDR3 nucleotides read TGTGCCAGCAGGCCATGGGTGCAAAGCACAGATACGCAGTATTTT. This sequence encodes CASRPWVQSTDTQYF.

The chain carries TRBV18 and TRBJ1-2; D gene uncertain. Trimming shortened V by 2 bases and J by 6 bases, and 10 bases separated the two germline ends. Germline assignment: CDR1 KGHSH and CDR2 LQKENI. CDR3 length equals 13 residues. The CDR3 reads CASSPMPGDGYTF. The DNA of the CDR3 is TGTGCCAGCTCACCAATGCCAGGAGATGGCTACACCTTC.

CDR3 sequence (DNA): TGTGCCAGTAGTATGTCCGGAGATACGCAGTATTTT. The encoded protein is CASSMSGDTQYF. The chain links TRBV19 to TRBJ2-3; D gene ambiguous. Trimming stripped 3 bases from V and 5 bases from J, with 6 bases between. Germline CDR1 reads LNHDA; CDR2 reads SQIVND (reference sequence). The length of the CDR3 is 12 residues.

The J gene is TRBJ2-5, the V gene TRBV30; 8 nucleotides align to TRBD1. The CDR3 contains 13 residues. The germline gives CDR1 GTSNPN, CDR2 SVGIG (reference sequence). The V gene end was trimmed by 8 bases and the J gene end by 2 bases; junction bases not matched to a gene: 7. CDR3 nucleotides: TGTGCCGGGGCTACAGGGGGACAAGAGACCCAGTACTTC. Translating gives CAGATGGQETQYF.

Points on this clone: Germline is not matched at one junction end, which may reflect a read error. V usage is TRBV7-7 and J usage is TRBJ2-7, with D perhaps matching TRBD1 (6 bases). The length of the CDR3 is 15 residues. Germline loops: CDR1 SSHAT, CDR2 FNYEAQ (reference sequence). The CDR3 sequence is CASSLGVQGRYEQYF. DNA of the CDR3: TGTGCTAGCAGCTTAGGGGTACAGGGTCGGTACGAGCAGTACTTC.

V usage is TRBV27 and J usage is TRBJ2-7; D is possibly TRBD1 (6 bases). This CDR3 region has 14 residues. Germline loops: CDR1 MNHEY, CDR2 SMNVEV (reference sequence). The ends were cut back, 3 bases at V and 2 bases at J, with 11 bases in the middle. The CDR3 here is CASSFRTDAYEQYF. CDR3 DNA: TGTGCCAGCAGTTTTCGGACAGATGCCTACGAGCAGTACTTC.

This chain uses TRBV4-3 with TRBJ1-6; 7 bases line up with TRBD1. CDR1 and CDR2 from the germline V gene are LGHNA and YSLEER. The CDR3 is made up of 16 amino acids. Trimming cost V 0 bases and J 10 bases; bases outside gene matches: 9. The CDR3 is CASSQDRETGSSPLHF. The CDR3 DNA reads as TGCGCCAGCAGCCAAGACAGGGAGACAGGGTCATCACCCCTCCACTTT.

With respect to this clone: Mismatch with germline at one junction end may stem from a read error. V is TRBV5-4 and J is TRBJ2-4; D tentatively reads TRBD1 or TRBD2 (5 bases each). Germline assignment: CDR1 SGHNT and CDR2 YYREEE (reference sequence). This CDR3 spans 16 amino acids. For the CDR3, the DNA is TGTGCCAGCAGCTTAGAGAGGGTAGGGGCCAAAAGCATTCAGTACTTC. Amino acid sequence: CASSLERVGAKSIQYF.

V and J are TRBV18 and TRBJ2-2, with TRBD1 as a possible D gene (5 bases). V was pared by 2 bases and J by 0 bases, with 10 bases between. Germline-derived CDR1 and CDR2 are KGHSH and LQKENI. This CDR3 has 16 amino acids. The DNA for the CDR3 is TGTGCCAGCTCACCAATGACAGTAGCGAACACCGGGGAGCTGTTTTTT. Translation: CASSPMTVANTGELFF.

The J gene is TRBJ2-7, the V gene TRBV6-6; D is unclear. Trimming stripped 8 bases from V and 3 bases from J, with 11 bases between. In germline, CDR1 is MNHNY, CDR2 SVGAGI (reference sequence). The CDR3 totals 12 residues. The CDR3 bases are TGTGCCAGCGGACGTCGGAGCTACGAGCAGTACTTC. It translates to CASGRRSYEQYF.

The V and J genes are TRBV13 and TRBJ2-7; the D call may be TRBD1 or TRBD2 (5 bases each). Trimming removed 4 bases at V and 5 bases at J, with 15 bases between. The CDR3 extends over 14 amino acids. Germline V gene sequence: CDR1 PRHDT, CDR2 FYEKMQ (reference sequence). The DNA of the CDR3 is TGTGCCAGCAGCTCCGGTGGGGGACGAAACGAGCAGTACTTC. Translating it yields CASSSGGGRNEQYF.

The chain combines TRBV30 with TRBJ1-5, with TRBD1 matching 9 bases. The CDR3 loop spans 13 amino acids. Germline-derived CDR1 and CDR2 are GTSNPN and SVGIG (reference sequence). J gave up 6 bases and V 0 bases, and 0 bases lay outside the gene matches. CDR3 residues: CAWSVQGAQPQHF. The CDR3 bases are TGTGCCTGGAGTGTACAGGGGGCTCAGCCCCAGCATTTT. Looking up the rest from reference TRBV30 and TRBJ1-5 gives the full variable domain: SQTIHQWPATLVQPVGSPLSLECTVEGTSNPNLYWYRQAAGRGLQLLFYSVGIGQISSEVPQNLSASRPQDRQFILSSKKLLLSDSGFYLCAWSVQGAQPQHFGDGTRLSIL.

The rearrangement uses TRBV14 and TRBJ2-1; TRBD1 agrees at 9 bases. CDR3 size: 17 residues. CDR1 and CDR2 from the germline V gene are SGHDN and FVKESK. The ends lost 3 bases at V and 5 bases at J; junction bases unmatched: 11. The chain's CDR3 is CASSHPTGGQGNNEQFF. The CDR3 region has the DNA TGTGCCAGCAGCCATCCTACTGGGGGACAGGGAAACAATGAGCAGTTCTTC.

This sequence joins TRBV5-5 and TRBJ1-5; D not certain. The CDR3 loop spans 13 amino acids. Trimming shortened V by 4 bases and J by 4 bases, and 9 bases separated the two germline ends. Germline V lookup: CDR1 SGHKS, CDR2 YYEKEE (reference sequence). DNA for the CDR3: TGTGCCAGCAGCCATTGGGGAAATCAGCCCCAGCATTTT. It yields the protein CASSHWGNQPQHF.

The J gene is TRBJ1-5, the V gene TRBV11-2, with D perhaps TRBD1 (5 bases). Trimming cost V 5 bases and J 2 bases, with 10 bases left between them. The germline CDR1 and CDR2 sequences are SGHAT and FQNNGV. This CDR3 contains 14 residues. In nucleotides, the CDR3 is TGTGCCAGCAGCCCAGGGACCGGCAATCAGCCCCAGCATTTT. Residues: CASSPGTGNQPQHF.

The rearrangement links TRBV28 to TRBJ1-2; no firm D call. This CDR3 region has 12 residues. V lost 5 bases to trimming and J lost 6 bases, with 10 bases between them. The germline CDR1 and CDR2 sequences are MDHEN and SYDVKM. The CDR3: CASSLRTDGYTF. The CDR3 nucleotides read TGTGCCAGCAGTCTACGGACGGATGGCTACACCTTC.

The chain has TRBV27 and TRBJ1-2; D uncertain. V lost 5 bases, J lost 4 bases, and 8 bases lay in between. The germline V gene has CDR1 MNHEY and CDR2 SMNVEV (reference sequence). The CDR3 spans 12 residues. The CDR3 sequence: CASSPWVYGYTF. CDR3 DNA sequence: TGTGCCAGCAGTCCTTGGGTCTATGGCTACACCTTC.

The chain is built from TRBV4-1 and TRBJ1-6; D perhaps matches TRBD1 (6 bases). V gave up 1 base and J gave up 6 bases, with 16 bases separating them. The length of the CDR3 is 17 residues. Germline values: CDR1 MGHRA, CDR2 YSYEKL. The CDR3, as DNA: TGCGCCAGCAGCCAAGGTCCCACAGGGCTGGCTAATTCACCCCTCCACTTT. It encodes CASSQGPTGLANSPLHF.

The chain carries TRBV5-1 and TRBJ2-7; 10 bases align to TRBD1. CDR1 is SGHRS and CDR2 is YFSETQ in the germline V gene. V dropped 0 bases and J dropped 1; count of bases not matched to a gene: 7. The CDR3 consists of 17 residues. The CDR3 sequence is CASSLAAGTGVSYEQYF. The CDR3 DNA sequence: TGCGCCAGCAGCTTGGCCGCGGGGACAGGGGTGTCCTACGAGCAGTACTTC.